The clone carrying this T cell receptor (beta chain) was detected many times. The target antigen is unknown. This CDR3 spans 14 amino acids. The germline V gene has CDR1 SGHRS and CDR2 YFSETQ. The V gene lost 2 bases and the J gene lost 5 bases, with 13 bases spanning the gap. The data were taken from a study of T cells in Graves' hyperthyroidism and ophthalmopathy. About the study: Prior to any treatment, at the point of initial diagnosis, peripheral blood was collected. Overall study results and limits: Onset of ophthalmopathy came a median approximately 6.5 months after the model predicted it.

Clinical symptoms, serum thyroxine and TRAb, thyroid ultrasound and orbital computed tomography were used for the diagnoses. TCR beta CDR3 regions were amplified from RNA. First-round RT-PCR targeting the TCR CDR3 was performed with the HTBI primer set. TCRdb used MiXCR to reprocess the multiplex PCR reads, holding one entry per CDR3 protein. The sample lists fewer than 550,000 distinct CDR3 sequences; about a sixth were seen once. This chain connects TRBV5-1 to TRBJ1-2; tentatively, D is TRBD1 (5 bases). This TCR derives from a woman between 18 and 29 years old with Graves' hyperthyroidism. Sequenced: blood. Here the CDR3 DNA reads TGCGCCAGCAGCTTTGTAACAGGATCTTATGGCTACACCTTC. Translating gives CASSFVTGSYGYTF.